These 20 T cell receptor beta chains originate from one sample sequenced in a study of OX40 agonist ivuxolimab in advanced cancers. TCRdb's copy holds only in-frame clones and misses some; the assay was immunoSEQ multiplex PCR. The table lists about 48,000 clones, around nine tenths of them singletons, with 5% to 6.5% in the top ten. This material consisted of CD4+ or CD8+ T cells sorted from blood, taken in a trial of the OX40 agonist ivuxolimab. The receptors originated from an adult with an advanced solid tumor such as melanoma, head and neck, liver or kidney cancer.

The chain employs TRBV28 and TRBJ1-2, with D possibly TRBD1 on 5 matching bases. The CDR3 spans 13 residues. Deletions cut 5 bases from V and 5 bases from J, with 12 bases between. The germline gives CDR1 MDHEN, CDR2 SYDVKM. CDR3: CASSHGTGYGYTF. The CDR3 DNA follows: TGTGCCAGCAGTCACGGGACTGGATATGGCTACACCTTC.

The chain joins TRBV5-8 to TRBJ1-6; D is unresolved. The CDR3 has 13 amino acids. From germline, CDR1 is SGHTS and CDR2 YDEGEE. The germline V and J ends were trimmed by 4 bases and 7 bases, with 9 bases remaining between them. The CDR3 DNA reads TGTGCCAGCAGCCCGCCGGGAAATTCACCCCTCCACTTT. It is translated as CASSPPGNSPLHF.

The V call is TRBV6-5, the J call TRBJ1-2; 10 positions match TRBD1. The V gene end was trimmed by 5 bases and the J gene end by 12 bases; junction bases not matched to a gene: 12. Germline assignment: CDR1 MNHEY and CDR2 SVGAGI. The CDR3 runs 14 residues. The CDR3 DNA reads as TGTGCCAGCAGTACGACCGGGACAGGGGATTCGAACACCTTC. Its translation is CASSTTGTGDSNTF.

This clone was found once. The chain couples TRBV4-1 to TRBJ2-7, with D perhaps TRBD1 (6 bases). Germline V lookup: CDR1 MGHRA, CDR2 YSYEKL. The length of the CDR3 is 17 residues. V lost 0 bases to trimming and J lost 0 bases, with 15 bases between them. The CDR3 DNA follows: TGCGCCAGCAGCCAAGATATCGTATTGGGGGCCTCCTACGAGCAGTACGTC. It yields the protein CASSQDIVLGASYEQYV.

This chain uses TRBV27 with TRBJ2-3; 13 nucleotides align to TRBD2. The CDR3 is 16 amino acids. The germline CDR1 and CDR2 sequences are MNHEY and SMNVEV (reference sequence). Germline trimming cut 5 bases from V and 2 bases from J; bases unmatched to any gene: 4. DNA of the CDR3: TGTGCCAGCAGTCCGACTAGCGGGGGGTCCACAGATACGCAGTATTTT. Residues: CASSPTSGGSTDTQYF.

Here the CDR3 reads CASSYTGGDTGELFF. As DNA, the CDR3 is TGTGCCAGCAGTTACACGGGAGGGGACACCGGGGAGCTGTTTTTT. The chain uses TRBV6-5 and TRBJ2-2; TRBD2 agrees at 8 bases. The germline gives CDR1 MNHEY, CDR2 SVGAGI. The V segment lost 2 bases and the J segment 3 bases; nucleotides outside the gene matches: 2. The CDR3 spans 15 residues.

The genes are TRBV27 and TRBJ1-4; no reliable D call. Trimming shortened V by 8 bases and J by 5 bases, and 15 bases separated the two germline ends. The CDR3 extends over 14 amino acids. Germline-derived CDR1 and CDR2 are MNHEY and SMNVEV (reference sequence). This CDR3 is CASADGMTNEKLFF. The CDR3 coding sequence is TGTGCCAGCGCCGACGGGATGACCAATGAAAAACTGTTTTTT.

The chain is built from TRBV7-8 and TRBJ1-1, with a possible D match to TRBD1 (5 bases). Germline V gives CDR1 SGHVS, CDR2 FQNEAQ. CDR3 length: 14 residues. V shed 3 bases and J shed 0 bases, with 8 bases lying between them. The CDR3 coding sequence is TGTGCCAGCAGCTTGACAGAAGTGAACACTGAAGCTTTCTTT. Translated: CASSLTEVNTEAFF.

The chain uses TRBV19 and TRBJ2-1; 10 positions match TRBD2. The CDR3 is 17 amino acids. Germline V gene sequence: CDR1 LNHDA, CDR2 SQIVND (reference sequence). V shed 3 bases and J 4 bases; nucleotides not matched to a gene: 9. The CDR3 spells CASSMIVGLAVYNEQFF. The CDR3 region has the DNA TGTGCCAGTAGTATGATCGTAGGACTAGCGGTTTACAATGAGCAGTTCTTC.

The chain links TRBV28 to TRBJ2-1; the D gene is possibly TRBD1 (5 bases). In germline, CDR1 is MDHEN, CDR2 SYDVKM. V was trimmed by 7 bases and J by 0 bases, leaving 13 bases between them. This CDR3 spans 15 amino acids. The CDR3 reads CASILDTSSYNEQFF. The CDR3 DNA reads TGTGCCAGCATCTTGGACACGAGCTCCTACAATGAGCAGTTCTTC.

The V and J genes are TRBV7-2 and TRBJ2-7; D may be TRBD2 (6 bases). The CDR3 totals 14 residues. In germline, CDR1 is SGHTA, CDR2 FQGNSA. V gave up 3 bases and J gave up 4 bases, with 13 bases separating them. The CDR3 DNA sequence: TGTGCCAGCAGCTTGTATAGCGGCCCATACGAGCAGTACTTC. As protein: CASSLYSGPYEQYF.

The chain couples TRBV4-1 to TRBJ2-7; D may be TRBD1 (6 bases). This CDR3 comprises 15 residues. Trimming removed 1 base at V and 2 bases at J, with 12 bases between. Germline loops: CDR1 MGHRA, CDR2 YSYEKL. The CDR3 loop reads CASSQAQGAPYEQYF. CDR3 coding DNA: TGCGCCAGCAGCCAAGCACAGGGTGCCCCCTACGAGCAGTACTTC.

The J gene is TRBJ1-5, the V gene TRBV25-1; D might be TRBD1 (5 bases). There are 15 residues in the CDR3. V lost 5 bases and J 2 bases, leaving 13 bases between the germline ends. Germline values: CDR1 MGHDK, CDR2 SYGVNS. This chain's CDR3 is CASSPREFGNQPQHF. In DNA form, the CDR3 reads TGTGCCAGCAGTCCCAGGGAATTTGGCAATCAGCCCCAGCATTTT.

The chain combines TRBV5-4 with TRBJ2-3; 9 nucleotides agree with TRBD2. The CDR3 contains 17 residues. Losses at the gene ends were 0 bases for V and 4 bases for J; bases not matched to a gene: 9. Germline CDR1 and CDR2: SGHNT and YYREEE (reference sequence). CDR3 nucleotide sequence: TGTGCCAGCAGCTTGGAGGAGGGCGGGAGGGCCCCAGATACGCAGTATTTT. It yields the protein CASSLEEGGRAPDTQYF. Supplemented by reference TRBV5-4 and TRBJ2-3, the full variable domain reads ETGVTQSPTHLIKTRGQQVTLRCSSQSGHNTVSWYQQALGQGPQFIFQYYREEENGRGNFPPRFSGLQFPNYSSELNVNALELDDSALYLCASSLEEGGRAPDTQYFGPGTRLTVL.

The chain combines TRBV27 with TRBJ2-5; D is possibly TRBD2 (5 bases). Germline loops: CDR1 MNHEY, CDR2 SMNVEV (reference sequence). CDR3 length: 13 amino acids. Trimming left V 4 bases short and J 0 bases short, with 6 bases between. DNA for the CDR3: TGTGCCAGCAGTTGGAGGTACCAAGAGACCCAGTACTTC. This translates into CASSWRYQETQYF.

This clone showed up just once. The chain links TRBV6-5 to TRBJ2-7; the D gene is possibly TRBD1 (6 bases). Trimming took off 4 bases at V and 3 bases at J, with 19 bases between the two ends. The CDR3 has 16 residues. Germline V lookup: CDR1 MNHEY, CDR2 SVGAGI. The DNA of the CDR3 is TGTGCCAGCAGTTTTCTAAACAGGGAACTAGTCTACGAGCAGTACTTC. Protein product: CASSFLNRELVYEQYF.

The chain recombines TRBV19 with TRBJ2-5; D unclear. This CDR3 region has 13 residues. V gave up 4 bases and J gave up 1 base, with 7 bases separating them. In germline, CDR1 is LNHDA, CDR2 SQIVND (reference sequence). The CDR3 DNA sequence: TGTGCCAGTAGTACGGCAGCCCAAGAGACCCAGTACTTC. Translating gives CASSTAAQETQYF.

In nucleotides, the CDR3 is TGTGCCAGCAGCTTGATGTGGGGCGGTTCCTACGAGCAGTACTTC. Protein product: CASSLMWGGSYEQYF. J is TRBJ2-7 and V is TRBV11-1; D may be TRBD1 (5 bases). Trimming shortened V by 3 bases and J by 1 base, and 13 bases separated the two germline ends. This CDR3 spans 15 amino acids. Germline V gives CDR1 SGHAT, CDR2 FQDESV (reference sequence).

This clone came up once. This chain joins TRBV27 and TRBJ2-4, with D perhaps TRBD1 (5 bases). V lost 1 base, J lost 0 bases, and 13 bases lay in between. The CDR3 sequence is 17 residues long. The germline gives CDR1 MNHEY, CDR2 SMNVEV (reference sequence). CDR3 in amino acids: CASSLLATEVAKNIQYF. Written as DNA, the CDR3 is TGTGCCAGCAGTTTATTGGCGACAGAGGTAGCCAAAAACATTCAGTACTTC.

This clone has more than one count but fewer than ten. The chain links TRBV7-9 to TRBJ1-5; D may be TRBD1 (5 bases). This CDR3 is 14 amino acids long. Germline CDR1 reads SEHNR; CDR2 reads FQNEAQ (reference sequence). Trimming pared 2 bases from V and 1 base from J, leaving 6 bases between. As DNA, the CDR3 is TGTGCCAGCAGCTTAAGGGACAGCAATCAGCCCCAGCATTTT. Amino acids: CASSLRDSNQPQHF.